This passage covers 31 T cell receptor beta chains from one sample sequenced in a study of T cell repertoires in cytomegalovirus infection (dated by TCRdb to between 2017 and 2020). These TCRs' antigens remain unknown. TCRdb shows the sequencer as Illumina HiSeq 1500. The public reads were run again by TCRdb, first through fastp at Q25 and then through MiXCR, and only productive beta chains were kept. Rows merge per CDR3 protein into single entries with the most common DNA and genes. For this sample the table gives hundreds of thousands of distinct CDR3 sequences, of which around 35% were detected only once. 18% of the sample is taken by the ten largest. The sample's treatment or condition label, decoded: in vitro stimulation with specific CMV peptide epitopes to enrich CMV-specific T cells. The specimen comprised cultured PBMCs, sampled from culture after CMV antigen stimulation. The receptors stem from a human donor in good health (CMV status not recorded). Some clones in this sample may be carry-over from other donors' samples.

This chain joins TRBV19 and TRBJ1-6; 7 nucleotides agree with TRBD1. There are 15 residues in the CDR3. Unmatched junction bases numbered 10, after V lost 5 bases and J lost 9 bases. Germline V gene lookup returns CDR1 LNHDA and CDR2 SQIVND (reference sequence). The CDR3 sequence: CASSRSDRVFSPLHF. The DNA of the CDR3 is TGTGCCAGTAGTCGTTCCGACAGGGTATTTTCACCCCTCCACTTT.

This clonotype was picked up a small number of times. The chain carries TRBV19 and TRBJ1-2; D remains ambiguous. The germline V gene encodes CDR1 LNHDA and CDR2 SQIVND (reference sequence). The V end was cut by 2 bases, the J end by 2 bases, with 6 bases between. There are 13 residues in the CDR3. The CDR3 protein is CASSISVNYGYTF. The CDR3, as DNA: TGTGCCAGTAGTATATCGGTCAACTATGGCTACACCTTC.

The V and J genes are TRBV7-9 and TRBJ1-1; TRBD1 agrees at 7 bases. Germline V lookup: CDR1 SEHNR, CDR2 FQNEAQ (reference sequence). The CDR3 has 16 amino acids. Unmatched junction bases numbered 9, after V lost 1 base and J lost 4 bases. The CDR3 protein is CASSLGQGGVGTEAFF. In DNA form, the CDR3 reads TGTGCCAGCAGCTTAGGACAGGGAGGCGTGGGCACTGAAGCTTTCTTT.

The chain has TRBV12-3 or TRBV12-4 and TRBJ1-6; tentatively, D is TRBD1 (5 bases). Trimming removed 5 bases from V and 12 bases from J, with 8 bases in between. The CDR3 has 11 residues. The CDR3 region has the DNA TGTGCCAGCAGTCTCCAGGGACCCCTCCACTTT. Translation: CASSLQGPLHF.

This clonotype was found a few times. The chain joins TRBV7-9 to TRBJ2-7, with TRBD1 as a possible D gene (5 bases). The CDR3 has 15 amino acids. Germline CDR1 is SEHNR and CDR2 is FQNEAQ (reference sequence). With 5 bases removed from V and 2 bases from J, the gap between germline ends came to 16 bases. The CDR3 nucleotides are TGTGCCAGCAGCCCCGCCTTGGGCAGGGCCTACGAGCAGTACTTC. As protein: CASSPALGRAYEQYF.

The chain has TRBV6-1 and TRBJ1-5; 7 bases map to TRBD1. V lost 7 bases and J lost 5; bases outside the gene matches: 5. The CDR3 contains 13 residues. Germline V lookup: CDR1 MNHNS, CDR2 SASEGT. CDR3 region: CASKGQIHQPQHF. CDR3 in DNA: TGTGCCAGCAAGGGACAGATACATCAGCCCCAGCATTTT.

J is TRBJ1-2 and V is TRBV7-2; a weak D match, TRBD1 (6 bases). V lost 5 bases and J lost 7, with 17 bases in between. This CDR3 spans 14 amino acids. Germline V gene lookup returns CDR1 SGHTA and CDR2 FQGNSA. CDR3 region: CASSPGGGRGGYTF. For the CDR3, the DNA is TGTGCCAGCAGCCCCGGCGGGGGGCGAGGTGGCTACACCTTC.

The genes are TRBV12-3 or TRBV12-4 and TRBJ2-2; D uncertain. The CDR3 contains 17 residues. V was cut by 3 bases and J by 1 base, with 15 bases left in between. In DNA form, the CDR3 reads TGTGCCAGCAGTTTCCCCCAAGGCACGGAGAACACCGGGGAGCTGTTTTTT. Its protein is CASSFPQGTENTGELFF.

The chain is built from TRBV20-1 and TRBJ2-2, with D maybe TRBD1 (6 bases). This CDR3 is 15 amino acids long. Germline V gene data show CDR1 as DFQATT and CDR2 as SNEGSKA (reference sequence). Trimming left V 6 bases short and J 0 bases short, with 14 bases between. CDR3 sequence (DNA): TGCAGTGCGAGCCGGACAGCGTCGAACACCGGGGAGCTGTTTTTT. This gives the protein CSASRTASNTGELFF.

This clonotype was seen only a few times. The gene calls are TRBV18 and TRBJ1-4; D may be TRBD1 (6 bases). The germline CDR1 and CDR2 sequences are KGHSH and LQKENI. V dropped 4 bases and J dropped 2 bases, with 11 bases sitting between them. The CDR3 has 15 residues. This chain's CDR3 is CASSLSTGTNEKLFF. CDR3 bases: TGTGCCAGCTCACTCTCTACAGGGACTAATGAAAAACTGTTTTTT.

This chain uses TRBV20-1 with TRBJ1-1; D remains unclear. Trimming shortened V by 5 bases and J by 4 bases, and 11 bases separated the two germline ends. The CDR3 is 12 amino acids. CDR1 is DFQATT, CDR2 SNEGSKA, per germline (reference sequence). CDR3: CSARRGSTEAFF. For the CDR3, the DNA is TGCAGTGCTCGTCGGGGAAGCACTGAAGCTTTCTTT.

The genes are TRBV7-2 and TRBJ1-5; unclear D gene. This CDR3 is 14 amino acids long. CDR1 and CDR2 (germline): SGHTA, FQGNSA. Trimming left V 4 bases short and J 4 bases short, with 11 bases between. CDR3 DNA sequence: TGTGCCAGCAGCTCCGGACCTAGAAATCAGCCCCAGCATTTT. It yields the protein CASSSGPRNQPQHF.

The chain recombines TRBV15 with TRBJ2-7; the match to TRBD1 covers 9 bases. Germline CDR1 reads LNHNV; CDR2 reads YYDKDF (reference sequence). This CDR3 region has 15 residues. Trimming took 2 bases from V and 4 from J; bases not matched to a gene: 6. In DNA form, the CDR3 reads TGTGCCACCAGCAGATTCCCGGGACAGGGATACGAGCAGTACTTC. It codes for CATSRFPGQGYEQYF.

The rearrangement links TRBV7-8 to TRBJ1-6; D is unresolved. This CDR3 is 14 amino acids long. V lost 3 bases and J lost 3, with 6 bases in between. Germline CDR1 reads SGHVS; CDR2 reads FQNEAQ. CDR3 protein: CASSFSDYNSPLHF. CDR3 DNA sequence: TGTGCCAGCAGCTTTAGCGACTATAATTCACCCCTCCACTTT.

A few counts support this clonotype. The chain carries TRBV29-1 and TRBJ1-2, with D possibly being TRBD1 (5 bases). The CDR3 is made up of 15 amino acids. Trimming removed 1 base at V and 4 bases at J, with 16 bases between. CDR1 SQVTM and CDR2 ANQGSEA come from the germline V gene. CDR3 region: CSVEGGTVSGYGYTF. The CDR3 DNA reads TGCAGCGTTGAAGGGGGGACGGTGAGCGGCTATGGCTACACCTTC.

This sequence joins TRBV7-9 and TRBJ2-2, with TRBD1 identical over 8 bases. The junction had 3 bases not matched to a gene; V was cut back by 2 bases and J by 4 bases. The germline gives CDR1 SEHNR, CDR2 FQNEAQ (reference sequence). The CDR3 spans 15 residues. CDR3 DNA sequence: TGTGCCAGCAGCTTACCTCAGGGGGCCACCGGGGAGCTGTTTTTT. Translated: CASSLPQGATGELFF.

This CDR3 is CASTVGALDSPLHF. The CDR3 nucleotides are TGTGCCAGCACCGTCGGGGCCTTGGATTCACCCCTCCACTTT. The V and J genes are TRBV2 and TRBJ1-6; possibly TRBD1 for D (5 bases). The germline gives CDR1 SNHLY, CDR2 FYNNEI. The CDR3 runs to 14 residues. The V end lost 7 bases, the J end lost 8 bases, and 15 bases lay between the germline ends.

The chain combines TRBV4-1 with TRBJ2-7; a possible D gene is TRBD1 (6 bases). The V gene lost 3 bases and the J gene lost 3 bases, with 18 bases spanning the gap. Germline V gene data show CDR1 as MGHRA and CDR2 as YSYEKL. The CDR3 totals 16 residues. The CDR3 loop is CASSQVAPPGHYEQYF. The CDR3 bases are TGCGCCAGCAGCCAGGTCGCCCCTCCGGGACACTACGAGCAGTACTTC.

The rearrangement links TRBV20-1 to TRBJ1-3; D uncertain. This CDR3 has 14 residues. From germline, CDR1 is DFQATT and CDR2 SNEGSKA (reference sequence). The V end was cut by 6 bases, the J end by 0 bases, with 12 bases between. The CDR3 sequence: CSATGPISGNTIYF. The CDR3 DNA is TGCAGTGCAACCGGCCCAATCTCTGGAAACACCATATATTTT.

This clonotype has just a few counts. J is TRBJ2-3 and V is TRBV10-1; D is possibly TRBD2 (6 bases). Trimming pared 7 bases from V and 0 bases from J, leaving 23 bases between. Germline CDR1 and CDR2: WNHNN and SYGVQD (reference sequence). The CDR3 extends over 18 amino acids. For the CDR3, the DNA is TGCGCCAGCAAACCTTACAACTCGGGACTCTGGAGCACAGATACGCAGTATTTT. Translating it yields CASKPYNSGLWSTDTQYF.

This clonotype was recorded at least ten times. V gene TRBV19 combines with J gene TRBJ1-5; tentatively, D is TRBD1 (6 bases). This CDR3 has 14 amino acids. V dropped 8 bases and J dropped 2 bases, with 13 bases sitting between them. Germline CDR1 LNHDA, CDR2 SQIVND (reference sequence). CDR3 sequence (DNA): TGTGCCAGTTCTCCGGGACAACGCAATCAGCCCCAGCATTTT. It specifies CASSPGQRNQPQHF.

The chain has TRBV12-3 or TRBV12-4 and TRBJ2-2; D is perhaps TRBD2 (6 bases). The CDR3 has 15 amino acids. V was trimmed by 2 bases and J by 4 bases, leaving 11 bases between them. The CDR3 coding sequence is TGTGCCAGCAGTTTAACGGGAGTCTCCACCGGGGAGCTGTTTTTT. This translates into CASSLTGVSTGELFF.

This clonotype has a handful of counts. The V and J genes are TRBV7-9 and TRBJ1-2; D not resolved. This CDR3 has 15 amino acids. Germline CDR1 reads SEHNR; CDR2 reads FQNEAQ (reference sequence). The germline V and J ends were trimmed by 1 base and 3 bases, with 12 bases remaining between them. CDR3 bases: TGTGCCAGCAGCTTAGAGTCTAGGAGGGACTATGGCTACACCTTC. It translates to CASSLESRRDYGYTF.

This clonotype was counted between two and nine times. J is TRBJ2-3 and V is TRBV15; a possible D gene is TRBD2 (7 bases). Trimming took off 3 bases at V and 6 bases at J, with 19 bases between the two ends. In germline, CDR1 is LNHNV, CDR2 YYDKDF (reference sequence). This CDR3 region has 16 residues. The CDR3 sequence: CATSRPLAAGEDTQYF. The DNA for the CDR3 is TGTGCCACCAGCAGGCCCCTAGCGGCAGGGGAGGATACGCAGTATTTT. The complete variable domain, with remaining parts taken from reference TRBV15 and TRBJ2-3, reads DAMVIQNPRYQVTQFGKPVTLSCSQTLNHNVMYWYQQKSSQAPKLLFHYYDKDFNNEADTPDNFQSRRPNTSFCFLDIRSPGLGDTAMYLCATSRPLAAGEDTQYFGPGTRLTVL.

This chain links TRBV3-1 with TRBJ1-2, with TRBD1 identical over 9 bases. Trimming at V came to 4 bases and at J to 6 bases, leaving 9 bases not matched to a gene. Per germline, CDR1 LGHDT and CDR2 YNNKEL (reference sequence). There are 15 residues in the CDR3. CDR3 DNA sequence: TGTGCCAGCAGCCTCCGGGGACAGGGTATCGATGGCTACACCTTC. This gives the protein CASSLRGQGIDGYTF.

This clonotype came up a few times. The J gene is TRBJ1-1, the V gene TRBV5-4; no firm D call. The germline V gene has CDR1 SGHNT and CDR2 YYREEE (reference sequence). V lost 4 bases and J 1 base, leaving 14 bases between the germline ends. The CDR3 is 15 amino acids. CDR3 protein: CASSPVGGRNTEAFF. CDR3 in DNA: TGTGCCAGCAGCCCCGTGGGCGGCCGGAACACTGAAGCTTTCTTT.

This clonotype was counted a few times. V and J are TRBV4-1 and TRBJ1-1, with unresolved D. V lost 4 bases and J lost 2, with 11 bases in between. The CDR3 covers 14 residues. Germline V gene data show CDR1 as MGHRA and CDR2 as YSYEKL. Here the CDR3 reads CASSRSAVNTEAFF. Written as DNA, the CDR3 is TGCGCCAGCAGCCGATCCGCAGTAAACACTGAAGCTTTCTTT.

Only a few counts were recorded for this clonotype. The CDR3 here is CAIKAASQETQYF. CDR3 in DNA: TGTGCCATCAAGGCGGCAAGCCAAGAGACCCAGTACTTC. The chain employs TRBV10-3 and TRBJ2-5; D unclear. The CDR3 is 13 residues long. Deletions cut 7 bases from V and 1 base from J, with 10 bases between. CDR1 and CDR2 from the germline V gene are ENHRY and SYGVKD.

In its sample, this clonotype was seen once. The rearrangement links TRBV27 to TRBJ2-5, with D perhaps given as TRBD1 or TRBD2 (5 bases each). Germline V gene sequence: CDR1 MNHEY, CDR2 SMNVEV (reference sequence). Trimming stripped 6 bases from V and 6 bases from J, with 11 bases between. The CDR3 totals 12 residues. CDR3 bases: TGTGCCAGCAGAGGGACCTATCAGACCCAGTACTTC. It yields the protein CASRGTYQTQYF.

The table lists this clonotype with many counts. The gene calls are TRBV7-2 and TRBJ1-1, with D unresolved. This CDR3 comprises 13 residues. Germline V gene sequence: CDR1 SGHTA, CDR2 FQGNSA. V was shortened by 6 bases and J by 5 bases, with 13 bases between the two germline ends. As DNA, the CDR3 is TGTGCCAGCAGACAACCTCCGGTGACTGAAGCTTTCTTT. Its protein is CASRQPPVTEAFF. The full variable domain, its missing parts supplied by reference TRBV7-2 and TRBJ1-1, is GAGVSQSPSNKVTEKGKDVELRCDPISGHTALYWYRQSLGQGLEFLIYFQGNSAPDKSGLPSDRFSAERTGGSVSTLTIQRTQQEDSAVYLCASRQPPVTEAFFGQGTRLTVV.

The CDR3 reads CSVARGRRETQYF. For the CDR3, the DNA is TGCAGCGTTGCCAGGGGGCGCCGAGAGACCCAGTACTTC. The chain combines TRBV29-1 with TRBJ2-5, with TRBD1 matching over 8 bases. Trimming removed 4 bases from V and 4 bases from J; junction bases left unmatched: 5. The CDR3 sequence is 13 residues long. The germline CDR1 and CDR2 sequences are SQVTM and ANQGSEA.